Presented here are 26 T cell receptor beta chains from one specimen sequenced in a study of cytomegalovirus exposure and HLA in healthy donors. PCR employed 60 Vbeta and 13 Jbeta primers. Assay used: immunoSEQ multiplex PCR; TCRdb lists only in-frame clones, some missing. The profile shows 100,000 or so clones, approximately 80% of them singletons. Material for sequencing was PBMCs. These receptor sequences come from a man aged 25-45 years in good health and CMV-seropositive.

This sequence joins TRBV6-6 and TRBJ2-2; D might be TRBD1 (6 bases). Germline-derived CDR1 and CDR2 are MNHNY and SVGAGI (reference sequence). CDR3 size: 15 residues. V lost 4 bases and J 4 bases, leaving 13 bases between the germline ends. The CDR3, as DNA: TGTGCCAGCAGTTCCTCGGGGACAACCACCGGGGAGCTGTTTTTT. It encodes CASSSSGTTTGELFF.

This clone appeared a few times. The CDR3 region has the DNA TGTGCCAGCTCACCAGGGAGGGAGCAGTACTTC. It yields the protein CASSPGREQYF. This chain joins TRBV18 and TRBJ2-7, with a tentative D call TRBD2 (6 bases). With 2 bases removed from V and 7 bases from J, the gap between germline ends came to 6 bases. CDR3 length equals 11 residues. Germline V CDR1 and CDR2: KGHSH, LQKENI.

The V gene is TRBV18, the J gene TRBJ1-5; 8 bases match TRBD1. The CDR3 contains 17 residues. Germline CDR1 reads KGHSH; CDR2 reads LQKENI. With 4 bases clipped from V and 1 base from J, the junction kept 9 bases outside the gene matches. CDR3 protein: CASSLLGTGQSNQPQHF. The DNA of the CDR3 is TGTGCCAGCTCACTTCTAGGGACAGGCCAAAGCAATCAGCCCCAGCATTTT.

Only a few counts were recorded for this clone. The J gene is TRBJ1-3, the V gene TRBV6-5; D ambiguous. This CDR3 spans 14 amino acids. The ends were cut back, 2 bases at V and 12 bases at J, with 17 bases in the middle. Looked up from germline, CDR1 is MNHEY and CDR2 is SVGAGI. In nucleotides, the CDR3 is TGTGCCAGCAGTTACCTCCGGGGAGGTGGTGGCATATATTTT. Translated, it gives CASSYLRGGGGIYF.

This rearrangement joins TRBV29-1 to TRBJ2-1; 8 nucleotides match TRBD2. The ends lost 5 bases at V and 3 bases at J; junction bases unmatched: 3. Germline CDR1 SQVTM, CDR2 ANQGSEA. The CDR3 contains 13 residues. In DNA form, the CDR3 reads TGCAGCGTTAAGACTAGCGACTACAATGAGCAGTTCTTC. Translation gives CSVKTSDYNEQFF.

In its sample, this clone was seen a few times. CDR3 nucleotide sequence: TGTGCCAGCAGCCAAGTAGGCAGCGGGAGCTACAATGAGCAGTTCTTC. Encoded protein: CASSQVGSGSYNEQFF. The gene calls are TRBV4-2 and TRBJ2-1, with TRBD2 identical over 8 bases. In germline, CDR1 is LGHNA, CDR2 YNFKEQ. This CDR3 has 16 residues. J lost 3 bases, V lost 1 base, and 5 bases had no gene match.

J is TRBJ1-1 and V is TRBV5-1; 8 nucleotides match TRBD1. The CDR3 runs to 14 residues. J gave up 0 bases and V 8 bases, and 6 bases lay outside the gene matches. Germline CDR1 reads SGHRS; CDR2 reads YFSETQ. This CDR3 reads CASTGGPMNTEAFF. The CDR3 bases are TGCGCCAGTACAGGGGGACCGATGAACACTGAAGCTTTCTTT.

The gene calls are TRBV27 and TRBJ2-7, with 7 bases fitting TRBD2. Trimming removed 6 bases from V and 3 bases from J; junction bases left unmatched: 5. This CDR3 comprises 13 residues. The germline CDR1 and CDR2 sequences are MNHEY and SMNVEV (reference sequence). The CDR3 DNA reads as TGTGCCAGCAGCTATGGGGGGGGCTACGAGCAGTACTTC. Its translation is CASSYGGGYEQYF.

The rearrangement joins TRBV2 to TRBJ1-2; unclear D gene. Germline CDR1 and CDR2: SNHLY and FYNNEI. The CDR3 runs 14 residues. The ends were cut back, 6 bases at V and 4 bases at J, with 15 bases in the middle. The CDR3 DNA follows: TGTGCCAGCAGCCCGGAGGGCAGTGGCTATGGCTACACCTTC. It encodes CASSPEGSGYGYTF. The variable domain in full, with the rest retrieved from reference TRBV2 and TRBJ1-2, is EPEVTQTPSHQVTQMGQEVILRCVPISNHLYFYWYRQILGQKVEFLVSFYNNEISEKSEIFDDQFSVERPDGSNFTLKIRSTKLEDSAMYFCASSPEGSGYGYTFGSGTRLTVV.

This clone was seen only once. The V call is TRBV10-3, the J call TRBJ1-1; D not certain. V lost 4 bases, J lost 1 base, and 7 bases lay in between. The CDR3 consists of 13 residues. The germline CDR1 and CDR2 sequences are ENHRY and SYGVKD. The CDR3: CAISGSQNTEAFF. For the CDR3, the DNA is TGTGCCATCAGTGGGTCCCAGAACACTGAAGCTTTCTTT.

In regard to this clone: Its ends do not fully match the called genes, so a read error is possible. V is TRBV9 and J is TRBJ1-2, with D perhaps matching TRBD1 (6 bases). Germline lookup yields CDR1 SGDLS and CDR2 YYNGEE. The CDR3 extends over 12 amino acids. CDR3 sequence reads: CASSVEGGTYQF. DNA for the CDR3: TGTGCCAGCAGCGTAGAGGGGGGGACATATCAGTTC.

V gene TRBV7-9 combines with J gene TRBJ1-1, with 9 bases matching TRBD1. The CDR3 has 16 amino acids. Looked up from germline, CDR1 is SEHNR and CDR2 is FQNEAQ (reference sequence). V lost 1 base and J lost 4; bases outside the gene matches: 7. CDR3: CASSLVTGTGFTEAFF. The CDR3 nucleotides read TGTGCCAGCAGCTTAGTCACTGGGACAGGGTTCACTGAAGCTTTCTTT.

The chain has TRBV6-5 and TRBJ2-4, with D possibly being TRBD2 (7 bases). Trimming pared 2 bases from V and 9 bases from J, leaving 17 bases between. Per the germline V gene, CDR1 is MNHEY and CDR2 is SVGAGI. The CDR3 contains 15 residues. CDR3 nucleotides: TGTGCCAGCAGTTACGGTAGTCCAGGGGAGGGCATTCAGTACTTC. Translation gives CASSYGSPGEGIQYF.

The chain carries TRBV28 and TRBJ2-7, with D possibly TRBD2 on 6 matching bases. V lost 5 bases and J lost 4, with 15 bases in between. Per germline, CDR1 MDHEN and CDR2 SYDVKM. This CDR3 spans 14 amino acids. This CDR3 is CASSLAGSLYEQYF. CDR3 nucleotide sequence: TGTGCCAGCAGTCTCGCGGGGTCGTTATACGAGCAGTACTTC.

About this clone: The same CDR3 is also encoded by other DNA sequences in this sample. The chain joins TRBV9 to TRBJ1-2, with unresolved D. Trimming removed 0 bases at V and 5 bases at J, with 8 bases between. CDR3 length: 13 amino acids. The V gene's germline CDR1 is SGDLS and CDR2 YYNGEE. The CDR3 sequence: CASSVEGAYGYTF. The CDR3 region has the DNA TGTGCCAGCAGCGTAGAAGGAGCGTATGGCTACACCTTC.

The rearrangement uses TRBV6-4 and TRBJ2-1, with D possibly matching TRBD2 (6 bases). Germline V gene lookup returns CDR1 MRHNA and CDR2 SNTAGT. V was shortened by 4 bases and J by 6 bases, with 25 bases between the two germline ends. There are 18 residues in the CDR3. The CDR3 loop reads CASSVSGYAGRVPNEQFF. In DNA, the CDR3 is TGTGCCAGCAGTGTCTCGGGGTATGCGGGGCGGGTACCCAATGAGCAGTTCTTC.

This clone came up a few times. CDR3 coding DNA: TGTGCCAGCAGTTCGGTCGACAGGGGAGGTAGTTCACCCCTCCACTTT. This sequence encodes CASSSVDRGGSSPLHF. V and J are TRBV27 and TRBJ1-6; TRBD1 agrees at 8 bases. The CDR3 extends over 16 amino acids. Germline values: CDR1 MNHEY, CDR2 SMNVEV (reference sequence). V shed 4 bases and J 9 bases; nucleotides not matched to a gene: 11.

The V gene is TRBV28, the J gene TRBJ1-4; 7 nucleotides align to TRBD1. The V gene end was trimmed by 5 bases and the J gene end by 5 bases; junction bases not matched to a gene: 8. Per the germline V gene, CDR1 is MDHEN and CDR2 is SYDVKM. The CDR3 covers 15 residues. The CDR3 DNA reads TGTGCCAGCAGTCTCGACAGGGCCCTAAATGAAAAACTGTTTTTT. Its translation: CASSLDRALNEKLFF.

This clone has just a few counts. This chain joins TRBV5-4 and TRBJ2-5, with TRBD1 matching over 7 bases. The junction had 9 bases not matched to a gene; V was cut back by 3 bases and J by 1 base. Germline loops: CDR1 SGHNT, CDR2 YYREEE (reference sequence). This CDR3 region has 16 residues. The CDR3 DNA reads TGTGCCAGCAGCTCTCGTCGGCAGGGGGTCCAAGAGACCCAGTACTTC. Translating gives CASSSRRQGVQETQYF.

This clone was seen a few times. The chain recombines TRBV6-1 with TRBJ1-1, with D perhaps TRBD1 (6 bases). V dropped 7 bases and J dropped 4 bases, with 13 bases sitting between them. This CDR3 contains 13 residues. Germline values: CDR1 MNHNS, CDR2 SASEGT. This chain's CDR3 is CASTLQGGTEAFF. The CDR3, as DNA: TGTGCCAGCACCCTACAGGGCGGCACTGAAGCTTTCTTT.

This clone was detected a few times. V usage is TRBV6-6 and J usage is TRBJ1-1; D is undetermined. V lost 0 bases to trimming and J lost 8 bases, with 10 bases between them. From germline, CDR1 is MNHNY and CDR2 SVGAGI (reference sequence). The CDR3 consists of 13 residues. Here the CDR3 reads CASSYSRRVEAFF. In nucleotides, the CDR3 is TGTGCCAGCAGTTACTCGAGGAGGGTAGAAGCTTTCTTT.

The genes are TRBV2 and TRBJ2-5, with a tentative D call TRBD1 (5 bases). The germline V gene encodes CDR1 SNHLY and CDR2 FYNNEI. This CDR3 contains 13 residues. V lost 6 bases, J lost 4 bases, and 12 bases lay in between. The CDR3 sequence is CASRLGVAETQYF. CDR3 DNA sequence: TGTGCCAGCAGATTAGGGGTGGCAGAGACCCAGTACTTC.

V is TRBV6-1 and J is TRBJ2-7, with D possibly matching TRBD1 (5 bases). Trimming removed 3 bases at V and 0 bases at J, with 9 bases between. Germline lookup yields CDR1 MNHNS and CDR2 SASEGT. The CDR3 covers 14 residues. CDR3 region: CASSDKGFSYEQYF. CDR3 DNA: TGTGCCAGCAGTGATAAGGGGTTCTCCTACGAGCAGTACTTC.

The chain couples TRBV6-6 to TRBJ1-6, with a possible D match to TRBD1 (6 bases). Trimming took off 7 bases at V and 10 bases at J, with 17 bases between the two ends. The CDR3 covers 14 residues. Germline V gene data show CDR1 as MNHNY and CDR2 as SVGAGI (reference sequence). In nucleotides, the CDR3 is TGTGCCAGCACCGGACAAACAGGGAACTCACCCCTCCACTTT. Its translation is CASTGQTGNSPLHF.

This clone was seen a few times. The chain links TRBV9 to TRBJ1-2, with D tentatively TRBD1 (6 bases). This CDR3 is 16 amino acids long. The germline V and J ends were trimmed by 4 bases and 4 bases, with 20 bases remaining between them. Germline values: CDR1 SGDLS, CDR2 YYNGEE. DNA of the CDR3: TGTGCCAGCAGCACCGACCTAAGGGGGACCGGCTATGGCTACACCTTC. Translating gives CASSTDLRGTGYGYTF.

There are many counts of this clone. The chain employs TRBV4-2 and TRBJ2-6; D gene ambiguous. Deletions cut 0 bases from V and 0 bases from J, with 6 bases between. CDR3 length: 16 residues. Germline V gene data show CDR1 as LGHNA and CDR2 as YNFKEQ. The CDR3 bases are TGTGCCAGCAGCCAAGATAGAACCTCTGGGGCCAACGTCCTGACTTTC. It translates to CASSQDRTSGANVLTF.